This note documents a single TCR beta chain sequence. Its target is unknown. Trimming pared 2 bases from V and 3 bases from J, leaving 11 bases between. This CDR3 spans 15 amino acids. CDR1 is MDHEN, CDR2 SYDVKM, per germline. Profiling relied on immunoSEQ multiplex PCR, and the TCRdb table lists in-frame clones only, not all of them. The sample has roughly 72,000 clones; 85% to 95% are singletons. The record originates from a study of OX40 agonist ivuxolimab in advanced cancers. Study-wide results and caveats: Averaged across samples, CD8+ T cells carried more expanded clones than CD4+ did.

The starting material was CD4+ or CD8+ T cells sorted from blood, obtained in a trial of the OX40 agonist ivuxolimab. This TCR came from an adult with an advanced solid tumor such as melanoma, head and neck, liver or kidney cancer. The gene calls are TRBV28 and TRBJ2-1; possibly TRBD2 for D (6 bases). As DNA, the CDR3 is TGTGCCAGCAGTTTAGACTACGGGGGCTACAATGAGCAGTTCTTC. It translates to CASSLDYGGYNEQFF.